Given below is one T cell receptor beta chain in context. The sample is drawn from a study of blood T cell repertoires in COVID-19. In the study overall: T cells, B-cell-depleted T cells, or PBMCs provided the cDNA or gDNA that served as material.

With 1 base clipped from V and 3 bases from J, the junction kept 13 bases outside the gene matches. Germline V gene lookup returns CDR1 SGHTA and CDR2 FQGNSA. The length of the CDR3 is 18 residues. Original processing methods: Amplified reference gene primers provided the basis for estimating nucleated cell counts. Only in-frame clones appear in the TCRdb table, and some are missing; sequencing was by immunoSEQ multiplex PCR. D and trimming come from the DNA, and the V and J calls and clone size come from that table. The data show 25,000 or so clones, over 75% seen once. The gene calls are TRBV7-2 and TRBJ2-3; 7 positions match TRBD2. This TCR was sampled from a woman of 80 years or more with acute or convalescent COVID-19. Sequencing used peripheral blood. The chain's CDR3 is CASSLEPARAGETDTQYF. For the CDR3, the DNA is TGTGCCAGCAGCTTAGAACCCGCCAGGGCGGGAGAAACAGATACGCAGTATTTT.